Reported below is one T cell receptor beta chain. Its antigen is unknown. Looked up from germline, CDR1 is MNHEY and CDR2 is SVGAGI. The V end was cut by 7 bases, the J end by 4 bases, with 16 bases between. This CDR3 is built from 14 residues. This entry belongs to a study of T cell responses to AZD1222 COVID-19 vaccine. Notes on the study in general: Spike-specific TCR breadth and depth were elevated following two AZD1222 doses. Donor demographics were predominantly white British with a female majority; clonal diversity may be underestimated. Baseline seropositives among AZD1222 recipients totaled only six or seven.

Measured with immunoSEQ multiplex PCR; TCRdb has only the in-frame clones, and not every one. The profile covers approximately 110,000 clones, with about 91% appearing a single time and less than 6% taken by the ten largest. This chain joins TRBV6-5 and TRBJ1-2, with a possible D match to TRBD1 (6 bases). This clonotype originated in an adult in good health. The sample consisted of peripheral blood, taken on day 0 of AZD1222 vaccination. The CDR3: CASINTGGGYGYTF. The CDR3 coding sequence is TGTGCCAGCATAAACACAGGAGGGGGCTATGGCTACACCTTC.